The present T cell receptor beta chain was sequenced within a study of T cells after yellow fever vaccination (dated by TCRdb to between 2017 and 2020). Regarding the research as a whole: The SMART-Seq v4 Ultra Low Input RNA kit was used to prepare libraries from fractions with low cell numbers. Blood was collected at multiple timepoints before and after primary and secondary immunization, and bulk PBMC replicates and cell subsets were isolated. Two healthy male donors, one aged 18 to 29 and one aged 30 to 40 years, were included in the cohort. To follow T-cell clones before and after primary and booster YFV17D yellow fever vaccination, bulk TCR alpha and beta repertoires were sequenced over time. What the study reported, not specific to this receptor: Compared with the primary T-cell response, the secondary T-cell response was faster but weaker, reaching its peak on day 5 rather than on day 15. The study included only two donors, which limits how far the findings can be generalized. A small fraction of clonotypes appeared in both the CD4 and CD8 compartments, likely as a result of convergent recombination. Computational filtering was needed because FACS-sorted repertoires could contain abundant contaminating clonotypes from the bulk population. After the booster, most clones that had expanded after primary vaccination were detected again (around 97% of CD4 and roughly 86% of CD8), suggesting broad maintenance of memory.

What the treatment or condition label conveys for this sample: live attenuated yellow fever vaccine strain. At each blood-draw timepoint, two biological replicates of bulk PBMCs were obtained. A standard Ficoll-Paque protocol was used to isolate PBMCs from peripheral blood. TriZol was used to extract RNA from bulk PBMCs, CD4 and CD8 fractions, and dextramer-positive and dextramer-negative fractions. Note on this clonotype: Its antigen is unknown. Base-call qualities are not available, and no considerably larger clone is one nucleotide away.

The germline V gene (reference sequence) specifies LGHDT as CDR1 and YNNKEL as CDR2. At the junction V is shortened by 2 bases and J by 2 bases; bases outside the gene matches: 1. Counted from cysteine to phenylalanine, this CDR3 has 14 amino acids. The CDR3 DNA has 42 bases and is translated from base 1. Sequencing relied on an Illumina NovaSeq 6000. TCR cDNA was made using 5'RACE template switching, a step that added a universal primer site and unique molecular identifiers. Priming for cDNA synthesis came from both the TCR alpha and TCR beta constant segments. Libraries were amplified in two PCR steps, with sample barcodes and sequencing adapters added in the second step. Sequencing of libraries was done on Illumina HiSeq 2500 (2x100 bp) or NovaSeq (2x150 bp). From the authors' description of their analysis: Demultiplexing of reads and collapsing into UMI consensus sequences were performed with MIGEC, and V(D)J alignment was carried out with MiXCR. Vaccine-responding clonotypes were identified with edgeR using replicate PBMC samples, with FDR below 0.01 and a log2 fold change above 5 up to day 15 being required. Bulk clonotypes were assigned CD4 or CD8 identity according to which sequenced CD4 or CD8 repertoire held them at higher abundance. TCRdb reran the public reads through fastp at Q25 and MiXCR, keeping productive beta chains. Records with the same CDR3 protein are collapsed into one entry carrying the most frequent genes and DNA. The V and J calls and clone size come from TCRdb's table, not from the authors' own analysis. Here the sample has some 350,000 distinct CDR3 sequences; 3.5% to 4.5% occur a single time. Of the sample, more than 20% falls within the top ten clones.

The sequence was obtained from a man aged 18 to 30 who received the YFV17D yellow fever vaccine. The sequences come from PBMCs, collected 5 days after the yellow fever booster vaccination. Rearrangement joined TRBV3-1 to TRBJ2-7; TRBD1 lines up with 9 middle nucleotides. The bases are TGTGCCAGCAGCCAAACAGGGGGCGCCTACGAGCAGTACTTC. Translated, it gives CASSQTGGAYEQYF.